This TCR beta chain is drawn from a study of T cell clusters in autoimmune cytopenias. Study at large: Per sample, median TRB depth was approximately 52,000 reads, yielding a median roughly 2,000 distinct clonotypes. Study conclusions and caveats: Clustering suggested that physiological T cell clusters were missing in primary autoimmune cytopenia patients. No experiment has yet validated the function of the T cell clusters defined in silico. TRB repertoire shifts in secondary cytopenia and chronic lymphocytic leukemia mostly reflected lymphoma, not autoimmunity.

Each sample's input was 200 to 250 ng genomic DNA, 30,000 to 45,000 genome equivalents. This CDR3 comprises 14 residues. Germline assignment: CDR1 KGHSH and CDR2 LQKENI. Of note for this clonotype: Its antigen is currently unknown.

TRB was amplified by touch-down multiplex PCR, primer pools A and B combined. TCRdb reprocessed the multiplex PCR reads and stores each CDR3 protein as one record, lacking DNA. The sample table sets out about 6,000 distinct CDR3 sequences. Sequencing was performed on peripheral blood. This clonotype was obtained from a human donor with an autoimmune cytopenia or autoimmune hepatitis (not recorded which). The V and J genes are TRBV18 and TRBJ1-1. CDR3: CASSSILTRTEAFF.